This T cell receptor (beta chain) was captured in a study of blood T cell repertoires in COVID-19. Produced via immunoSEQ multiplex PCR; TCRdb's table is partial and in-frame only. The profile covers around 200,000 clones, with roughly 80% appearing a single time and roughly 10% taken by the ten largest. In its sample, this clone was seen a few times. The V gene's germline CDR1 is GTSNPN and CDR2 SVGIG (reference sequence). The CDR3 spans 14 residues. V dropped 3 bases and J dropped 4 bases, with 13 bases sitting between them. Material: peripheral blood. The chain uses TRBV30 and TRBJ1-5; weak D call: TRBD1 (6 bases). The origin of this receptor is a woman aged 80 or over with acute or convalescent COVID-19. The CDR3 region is CAWSGGAGNQPQHF. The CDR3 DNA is TGTGCCTGGAGCGGGGGGGCAGGAAATCAGCCCCAGCATTTT.